What follows is one T cell receptor beta chain and its context. Its antigen remains unidentified. The input lacks base qualities; no much larger clone sits a single base away. At the junction V is shortened by 4 bases and J by 11 bases; bases outside the gene matches: 5. The CDR3 goes from the cysteine to the phenylalanine over 12 residues. Only the CDR3 region is kept as DNA, spanning 36 bases read in frame from base 1. CDR1 KGHDR and CDR2 SFDVKD are derived from the germline V gene. The data were obtained in a study of T cell responses to AZD1222 COVID-19 vaccine (dated by TCRdb to the early 2020s). Broadly, across the study: TCR sequencing was performed for roughly 240 trial participants, of whom about 200 were given two doses of AZD1222 and 26 were given two doses of MenACWY control vaccine. Enrollment into the trials was organized by age into subgroups of 18-55, 56-69 and 70-plus years, and those subgroups contained roughly 140, 27 and 60 TCR-sequenced participants, respectively.

The investigation overall reported the following: After two AZD1222 doses, spike-specific TCR breadth and depth were significantly higher than at day 0 and than in MenACWY recipients. The vaccine-associated CD4 TCRs covered the entire spike protein, and the dominant responses fell in regions 160-218 and 743-854. In the small 56-69-year group, the increase in depth fell short of significance, most likely because of low power. Conclusions about previously exposed vaccinees are limited because only six or seven AZD1222 recipients were SARS-CoV-2 seropositive at baseline. Nearly half of unique spike-specific TCRs reportedly recognized epitopes outside regions mutated in the B.1.351 and B.1.1.7 variants. Participants were mostly white British and included more females than males, and it was suggested by the authors that clonal diversity may have been underestimated. Because no samples from the day 14 peak response were available, repertoires could be characterized only after the peak T cell response.

The CDR3 regions of human TCRbeta chains were analyzed by immunosequencing. As for the authors' bioinformatics: TCRs in the repertoires were compared against a reference library of SARS-CoV-2-specific TCRs that had been generated with the MIRA antigen-specificity platform. Breadth was defined as the fraction of unique TCRs that were SARS-CoV-2-associated. Depth was defined as the fraction of total T cells that were SARS-CoV-2-associated. Using the MIRA data, every spike-specific TCR was mapped to the spike region that the TCR reacted to and assigned to either a CD4 or a CD8 class. Log10-transformed breadth and depth values were compared by one-way ANOVA with Sidak's multiple comparisons tests. Entries here come from immuneACCESS through TCRdb and include only in-frame sequences with V and J called. Some clones fail to appear in such tables; in the studies checked, an unresolved V gene covers under half of the shortfall, and the cause of the remainder is unknown. Clone size and V and J calls were adopted from that table, with D and trimming inferred from the DNA. The sample records more than 70,000 clones, approximately 89% of which are singletons. The ten largest account for around 30% of the sample.

This specimen's time point label, interpreted: about 28 days (+/-7) after the second vaccine dose. AZD1222 recipients given second doses at about 4 weeks or at about 12 weeks were pooled, since spike-specific TCR depth and breadth were not found to differ between the two schedules. Vaccinee samples were obtained from the UK trials COV001 and COV002, which included a single-blind randomized controlled phase 2/3 trial of AZD1222 (ChAdOx1 nCoV-19) in healthy adults. For TCRbeta chain sequencing, PBMC samples were collected from trial participants at day 0 and at day 28 after the second dose. The starting material was peripheral blood, obtained 28 days after the second AZD1222 dose. The rearranged segments are TRBV24-1 and TRBJ2-3, with TRBD1 matching 7 junction bases. This TCR derives from an adult who received the AZD1222 COVID-19 vaccine. In nucleotides, the sequence is TGTGCCACCAGTGACACAGGGGTTGTGCAGTATTTT. It encodes CATSDTGVVQYF.